This T cell receptor (beta chain) was found in a study of cytomegalovirus exposure and HLA in healthy donors. In the study overall: The same platform used for the roughly 600 first-cohort repertoires was also used for the 130 or so validation repertoires, as a later analysis reported.

Germline V gene lookup returns CDR1 SEHNR and CDR2 FQNEAQ (reference sequence). After removal of 9 bases from V and 1 base from J, the junction contained 7 bases not matched to a gene. This CDR3 is built from 14 residues. The method was immunoSEQ multiplex PCR; TCRdb's version includes in-frame clones alone and lacks a portion of them. The sample shows approximately 97,000 clones, approximately 93% of them seen only once. Sequencing was done on a sample of PBMCs. The clonotype comes from a woman aged 25 to 39 in good health and CMV-seropositive. J is TRBJ2-3 and V is TRBV7-9, with 7 nucleotides matching TRBD1. CDR3 DNA sequence: TGTGCCAGGCACACGACAGGGCGCACAGATACGCAGTATTTT. This sequence encodes CARHTTGRTDTQYF.